Sequencing of this T cell receptor beta chain was carried out in a study of T cell responses to AZD1222 COVID-19 vaccine. General study findings and limits: Seropositive at baseline were only a handful of AZD1222 recipients. No day 14 peak samples; only post-peak repertoires were characterized. Spike-specific TCRs gained breadth and depth after people received two AZD1222 doses. The donor group comprised mostly white British people and more females; the analysis possibly underestimated clonal diversity.

Turning to this clone: Its cognate antigen is unknown.

Here immunoSEQ multiplex PCR was the method, and the copy in TCRdb shows in-frame clones only, minus some. Among 120,000 or so clones listed, approximately 90% were seen once. From germline, CDR1 is LGHNA and CDR2 YSLEER. Between the trimmed V and J ends, which lost 2 bases and 5 bases, there was a span of 17 bases. This CDR3 has 16 residues. The receptor's source is an adult in good health. The starting material was peripheral blood, obtained on day 0 of AZD1222 vaccination. V usage is TRBV4-3 and J usage is TRBJ2-3; weak D call: TRBD2 (5 bases). As DNA, the CDR3 is TGCGCCAGCAGCCAATGGGAGACGGGTGATGGAGATACGCAGTATTTT. As protein: CASSQWETGDGDTQYF.